Following are 30 T cell receptor beta chains from one sample sequenced in a study of T-cell reconstitution after alpha-beta-depleted transplantation in children. The authors prepared the TCRbeta library with unique molecular identifiers. TCRdb called the PCR reads again in MiXCR, with one record for every CDR3 protein. Of 210,000 or so distinct CDR3 sequences in the sample, 8% to 9.5% were seen once. The sequences come from PBMCs from the stem cell graft donor, collected from the stem cell graft. Receptors originate from a human donor who donated a stem cell graft to a child with acute lymphoblastic leukemia.

This clonotype was detected a few times. The DNA of the CDR3 is TGTGCCAGCAGCTTATCTGTGAAGGTGATCCACGAGCAGTACTTC. This codes for CASSLSVKVIHEQYF. The chain couples TRBV12-3 or TRBV12-4 to TRBJ2-7; D gene ambiguous. The CDR3 is 15 residues long. The germline V and J ends were trimmed by 6 bases and 5 bases, with 20 bases remaining between them.

This chain connects TRBV3-1 to TRBJ1-2; 8 bases match TRBD1. Germline CDR1 and CDR2: LGHDT and YNNKEL (reference sequence). The CDR3 is made up of 13 amino acids. J lost 8 bases, V lost 1 base, and 3 bases had no gene match. The CDR3 reads CASSQVGQEGYTF. The CDR3 DNA reads TGTGCCAGCAGCCAAGTGGGACAGGAAGGCTACACCTTC. The full variable domain, rest sourced from reference TRBV3-1 and TRBJ1-2, is DTAVSQTPKYLVTQMGNDKSIKCEQNLGHDTMYWYKQDSKKFLKIMFSYNNKELIINETVPNRFSPKSPDKAHLNLHINSLELGDSAVYFCASSQVGQEGYTFGSGTRLTVV.

The chain has TRBV7-9 and TRBJ2-7; TRBD1 matches 8 bases. The CDR3 is 14 residues long. V gave up 3 bases and J gave up 2 bases; unmatched junction bases: 3. CDR1 is SEHNR and CDR2 is FQNEAQ in the germline V gene (reference sequence). The CDR3 DNA reads as TGTGCCAGCAGCTTCCAGGGGGCAGCCTACGAGCAGTACTTC. Translation: CASSFQGAAYEQYF.

This clonotype was recorded a few times. This chain uses TRBV5-4 with TRBJ1-2, with D unclear. The CDR3 is 19 residues long. V lost 0 bases, J lost 8 bases, and 29 bases lay in between. Germline V lookup: CDR1 SGHNT, CDR2 YYREEE (reference sequence). The CDR3 nucleotides are TGTGCCAGCAGCTTGGATCCCTCGACGGAATCGTTACTCTTCTGGGGCTACACCTTC. Translated: CASSLDPSTESLLFWGYTF.

The chain combines TRBV13 with TRBJ1-3; D is unclear. V lost 0 bases and J lost 2, with 11 bases in between. The CDR3 contains 16 residues. Germline CDR1 reads PRHDT; CDR2 reads FYEKMQ (reference sequence). CDR3: CASSLGRGFAGNTIYF. The CDR3 region has the DNA TGTGCCAGCAGCTTAGGGCGAGGGTTCGCTGGAAACACCATATATTTT.

The chain uses TRBV7-9 and TRBJ2-7; perhaps TRBD2 as D (6 bases). From germline, CDR1 is SEHNR and CDR2 FQNEAQ (reference sequence). Between the trimmed V and J ends, which lost 5 bases and 2 bases, there was a span of 19 bases. The CDR3 runs 16 residues. The CDR3 coding sequence is TGTGCCAGCAGCACCCACACCGCGGGGTCGGCCTACGAGCAGTACTTC. Protein: CASSTHTAGSAYEQYF. The complete variable domain, with remaining parts taken from reference TRBV7-9 and TRBJ2-7, reads DTGVSQNPRHKITKRGQNVTFRCDPISEHNRLYWYRQTLGQGPEFLTYFQNEAQLEKSRLLSDRFSAERPKGSFSTLEIQRTEQGDSAMYLCASSTHTAGSAYEQYFGPGTRLTVT.

This clonotype was detected many times. J is TRBJ2-1 and V is TRBV3-1; D not resolved. The CDR3 covers 15 residues. Looked up from germline, CDR1 is LGHDT and CDR2 is YNNKEL (reference sequence). V was shortened by 2 bases and J by 0 bases, with 8 bases between the two germline ends. The CDR3 loop is CASSQTTISYNEQFF. The CDR3 region has the DNA TGTGCCAGCAGCCAAACGACGATCTCCTACAATGAGCAGTTCTTC.

The chain recombines TRBV29-1 with TRBJ2-3; D unresolved. Looked up from germline, CDR1 is SQVTM and CDR2 is ANQGSEA. Trimming removed 3 bases from V and 7 bases from J, with 8 bases in between. The CDR3 runs to 11 residues. The CDR3 coding sequence is TGCAGCGTTGATCCAAGCTATACGCAGTATTTT. It is translated as CSVDPSYTQYF.

The chain employs TRBV19 and TRBJ2-1; 9 positions agree with TRBD1. V gave up 7 bases and J gave up 3 bases; unmatched junction bases: 4. Germline V gene sequence: CDR1 LNHDA, CDR2 SQIVND (reference sequence). The CDR3 has 14 amino acids. CDR3 residues: CASIGQGRYNEQFF. For the CDR3, the DNA is TGTGCCAGTATCGGACAGGGGCGCTACAATGAGCAGTTCTTC.

This clonotype was recorded many times. V is TRBV10-2 and J is TRBJ1-5, with D unresolved. The CDR3 runs 15 residues. Between the trimmed V and J ends, which lost 11 bases and 2 bases, there was a span of 19 bases. The germline V gene has CDR1 WSHSY and CDR2 SAAADI. DNA of the CDR3: TGCGCCCGATTACAACACCCTGGGGGCAATCAGCCCCAGCATTTT. It translates to CARLQHPGGNQPQHF.

This chain links TRBV28 with TRBJ2-5; a possible D gene is TRBD2 (5 bases). The CDR3 has 13 amino acids. Trimming left V 3 bases short and J 6 bases short, with 11 bases between. Per the germline V gene, CDR1 is MDHEN and CDR2 is SYDVKM. The CDR3 loop is CASSFGEWKTQYF. In DNA form, the CDR3 reads TGTGCCAGCAGTTTCGGGGAGTGGAAGACCCAGTACTTC. Full variable domain (outside the CDR3, taken from reference TRBV28 and TRBJ2-5): DVKVTQSSRYLVKRTGEKVFLECVQDMDHENMFWYRQDPGLGLRLIYFSYDVKMKEKGDIPEGYSVSREKKERFSLILESASTNQTSMYLCASSFGEWKTQYFGPGTRLLVL.

This clonotype was counted ten times or more. The chain uses TRBV7-9 and TRBJ1-1; 7 bases are shared with TRBD1. Losses at the gene ends were 1 base for V and 3 bases for J; bases not matched to a gene: 5. CDR3 length: 15 residues. In germline, CDR1 is SEHNR, CDR2 FQNEAQ (reference sequence). The CDR3: CASSLEAGGDTEAFF. CDR3 coding DNA: TGTGCCAGCAGCTTAGAGGCAGGGGGGGACACTGAAGCTTTCTTT.

This clonotype was counted a few times. The chain links TRBV6-1 to TRBJ2-7; D perhaps matches TRBD2 (6 bases). Trimming took off 1 base at V and 4 bases at J, with 11 bases between the two ends. CDR3 size: 14 residues. Germline V lookup: CDR1 MNHNS, CDR2 SASEGT. CDR3 nucleotide sequence: TGTGCCAGCAGTGAAGACGCGGGGCGGTACGAGCAGTACTTC. This translates into CASSEDAGRYEQYF.

V and J are TRBV7-9 and TRBJ1-3; no reliable D call. The CDR3 consists of 14 residues. The ends were cut back, 5 bases at V and 1 base at J, with 9 bases in the middle. CDR1 is SEHNR, CDR2 FQNEAQ, per germline (reference sequence). The CDR3 DNA sequence: TGTGCCAGCAGCCCGGACGGTTCTGGAAACACCATATATTTT. Its translation: CASSPDGSGNTIYF.

The genes are TRBV9 and TRBJ2-3; a weak D match, TRBD2 (5 bases). CDR3 length equals 15 residues. Looked up from germline, CDR1 is SGDLS and CDR2 is YYNGEE. V dropped 0 bases and J dropped 4 bases, with 12 bases sitting between them. The CDR3 DNA is TGTGCCAGCAGCGTAGCGGGATCGACGCCAGATACGCAGTATTTT. It is translated as CASSVAGSTPDTQYF.

This clonotype has a count of ten or more. The V and J genes are TRBV5-1 and TRBJ1-4; a weak D match, TRBD1 (6 bases). The CDR3 is 16 amino acids. Between the trimmed V and J ends, which lost 4 bases and 7 bases, there was a span of 20 bases. Germline V gives CDR1 SGHRS, CDR2 YFSETQ. CDR3 amino acids: CASSRGGGAAREKLFF. CDR3 coding DNA: TGCGCCAGCAGCCGAGGGGGTGGGGCTGCCCGTGAAAAACTGTTTTTT.

For this clonotype: One end of the junction does not line up with germline, which may come from a read error. J is TRBJ2-3 and V is TRBV20-1; 7 bases agree with TRBD2. Germline V gene lookup returns CDR1 DFQATT and CDR2 SNEGSKA (reference sequence). This CDR3 is built from 15 residues. CDR3 DNA: TGCAGTGCTAGCCGGGACTACGAGGTTGACGGAACGCGGTATTTT. Protein: CSASRDYEVDGTRYF.

This clonotype has ten or more counts. This chain connects TRBV12-3 or TRBV12-4 to TRBJ1-6; the D is unclear. The CDR3 is 17 residues long. Trimming left V 5 bases short and J 3 bases short, with 17 bases between. The CDR3 nucleotides are TGTGCCAGCAGTCCCACGTCCGGGCGGGACTATAATTCACCCCTCCACTTT. Translation gives CASSPTSGRDYNSPLHF.

This clonotype was detected many times. The CDR3 protein is CASSLDRVSYNEQFF. The CDR3 DNA reads TGTGCCAGCTCACTAGACAGGGTCTCCTACAATGAGCAGTTCTTC. The chain employs TRBV18 and TRBJ2-1, with TRBD1 matching over 7 bases. The CDR3 extends over 15 amino acids. J lost 0 bases, V lost 4 bases, and 3 bases had no gene match. In germline, CDR1 is KGHSH, CDR2 LQKENI. Variable domain in full (rest from reference TRBV18 and TRBJ2-1): NAGVMQNPRHLVRRRGQEARLRCSPMKGHSHVYWYRQLPEEGLKFMVYLQKENIIDESGMPKERFSAEFPKEGPSILRIQQVVRGDSAAYFCASSLDRVSYNEQFFGPGTRLTVL.

The V call is TRBV24-1, the J call TRBJ2-2, with TRBD1 identical over 8 bases. V was pared by 4 bases and J by 4 bases, with 10 bases of the junction left unmatched. The CDR3 has 17 amino acids. From germline, CDR1 is KGHDR and CDR2 SFDVKD. The CDR3 loop reads CATSDHMQGAGTGELFF. CDR3 DNA: TGTGCCACCAGTGACCACATGCAGGGGGCCGGCACCGGGGAGCTGTTTTTT.

The table lists this clonotype with a few counts. This sequence joins TRBV6-5 and TRBJ1-2; D not resolved. CDR1 and CDR2 from the germline V gene are MNHEY and SVGAGI. CDR3 length equals 15 residues. Trimming left V 0 bases short and J 3 bases short, with 11 bases between. CDR3 coding DNA: TGTGCCAGCAGTTACTCCGCAGCAAGGGACTATGGCTACACCTTC. It yields the protein CASSYSAARDYGYTF.

The genes are TRBV10-3 and TRBJ2-7; D gene ambiguous. Germline V gene lookup returns CDR1 ENHRY and CDR2 SYGVKD. With 6 bases removed from V and 2 bases from J, the gap between germline ends came to 8 bases. This CDR3 spans 12 amino acids. The DNA for the CDR3 is TGTGCCATCAGGGACGGCCCCTACGAGCAGTACTTC. Amino acids: CAIRDGPYEQYF.

Ten or more counts support this clonotype. The V call is TRBV6-2 or TRBV6-3, the J call TRBJ2-1, with D perhaps matching TRBD1 or TRBD2 (5 bases each). The V and J ends lost 6 bases and 1 base respectively, with 10 bases between them. This CDR3 is built from 14 residues. Germline V gives CDR1 MNHEY, CDR2 SVGEGT. CDR3 amino acids: CASRSGGSYNEQFF. The CDR3 nucleotides are TGTGCCAGCAGGAGTGGGGGATCCTACAATGAGCAGTTCTTC.

This clonotype occurred a few times. The chain links TRBV3-1 to TRBJ2-5, with TRBD1 identical over 8 bases. The CDR3 contains 17 residues. J gave up 4 bases and V 1 base, and 11 bases lay outside the gene matches. Germline V CDR1 and CDR2: LGHDT, YNNKEL (reference sequence). The DNA of the CDR3 is TGTGCCAGCAGCCAAGTGGGCAGGGGGCTAGGAGTAGAGACCCAGTACTTC. This sequence encodes CASSQVGRGLGVETQYF.

A few counts support this clonotype. The V gene is TRBV27, the J gene TRBJ2-7; D is unresolved. The CDR3 totals 11 residues. V was cut by 3 bases and J by 5 bases, with 5 bases left in between. Germline V gene lookup returns CDR1 MNHEY and CDR2 SMNVEV (reference sequence). CDR3 amino acids: CASSFDHEQYF. The CDR3 coding sequence is TGTGCCAGCAGTTTTGACCACGAGCAGTACTTC.

This clonotype has more than one count but fewer than ten. This chain's CDR3 is CATSDLRLAGAGELFF. The DNA for the CDR3 is TGTGCCACCAGTGATTTGCGACTAGCGGGGGCCGGGGAGCTGTTTTTT. V and J are TRBV24-1 and TRBJ2-2, with 12 bases identical to TRBD2. Germline V gene sequence: CDR1 KGHDR, CDR2 SFDVKD. There are 16 residues in the CDR3. Trimming at V came to 0 bases and at J to 6 bases, leaving 1 base not matched to a gene.

This clonotype was detected many times. The chain couples TRBV5-1 to TRBJ2-7, with 11 bases identical to TRBD2. The CDR3 length is 15 residues. After removal of 1 base from V and 5 bases from J, the junction contained 5 bases not matched to a gene. The germline V gene has CDR1 SGHRS and CDR2 YFSETQ. The CDR3 DNA follows: TGCGCCAGCAGCTTGAAACTAGCGGGGGTGAACGAGCAGTACTTC. Protein product: CASSLKLAGVNEQYF.

This clonotype showed up just a few times. The V call is TRBV20-1, the J call TRBJ2-3; a weak D match, TRBD2 (7 bases). The CDR3 consists of 13 residues. Germline-derived CDR1 and CDR2 are DFQATT and SNEGSKA (reference sequence). V lost 7 bases, J lost 2 bases, and 13 bases lay in between. CDR3: CSVSGGLTDTQYF. The CDR3 region has the DNA TGCAGTGTATCCGGGGGGCTCACAGATACGCAGTATTTT.

The V call is TRBV12-3 or TRBV12-4, the J call TRBJ2-3, with 10 bases fitting TRBD2. The ends lost 6 bases at V and 2 bases at J; junction bases unmatched: 5. The CDR3 runs to 15 residues. The CDR3 loop is CASRRTSGSTDTQYF. Written as DNA, the CDR3 is TGTGCCAGCAGACGGACTAGCGGATCCACAGATACGCAGTATTTT.

This chain links TRBV12-3 or TRBV12-4 with TRBJ2-1, with TRBD2 identical over 13 bases. The CDR3 totals 14 residues. V gave up 8 bases and J gave up 7 bases; unmatched junction bases: 5. CDR3 DNA: TGTGCCAGCGTACTAGCGGGGGGGCGGAATGAGCAGTTCTTC. Amino acid sequence: CASVLAGGRNEQFF.